The source of this TCR beta chain is a study of control samples from healthy donors and cancer patients. Using immunoSEQ multiplex PCR, the repertoire was profiled, and TCRdb retains in-frame clones only, with some absent. The profile shows about 120,000 clones, roughly 92% of them singletons. V was cut by 4 bases and J by 6 bases, with 13 bases left in between. Germline CDR1 reads GTSNPN; CDR2 reads SVGIG (reference sequence). This CDR3 contains 12 residues. The chain employs TRBV30 and TRBJ2-7; possible D gene TRBD1, 6 bases. Sequenced sample: blood. This TCR came from a man between 18 and 29 years old in good health. In DNA, the CDR3 is TGTGCCTGGAAGACCAGGGGTGGCGAGCAGTACTTC. Amino acids: CAWKTRGGEQYF.